A selection of T cell receptor beta chains follows, all from one sample in a study of blood T cell repertoires in COVID-19. Measured with immunoSEQ multiplex PCR; TCRdb has only the in-frame clones, and not every one. The sample carries 90,000 to 150,000 clones, 88% recorded once. The material sequenced was peripheral blood. The receptors stem from a woman aged 45-59 years with active or convalescent COVID-19. Each CDR3 is given without its conserved first and last residue. Clone size appears in some rows only: once, few, many, or a class for an expanded clone.

>.|TRBJ1-6|TRBV27
ASSLSTGSNSPLH
>once|TRBJ2-3|TRBV5-1
ASSSRAQSSTDTQY
>once|TRBJ1-4|TRBV2
ASTLQGSSGEKLF
>.|TRBJ2-3|TRBV28
ASSRTSGSTDTQY
>.|TRBJ1-2|TRBV28
ASSSPGQTSNYGYT
>.|TRBJ2-7|TRBV28
ASRGQGSSYEQY
>.|TRBJ2-2|TRBV5-4
ASSLITGGATGELF
>.|TRBJ1-2|TRBV29-1
SVEAGVGGYT
>.|TRBJ2-1|TRBV28
ASSPAGQGGHEQF
>.|TRBJ2-5|TRBV30
AWSPSPKTSGSQETQY
>.|TRBJ2-1|TRBV18
ASSPQTTSGEQF
>.|TRBJ2-5|TRBV6-5
ASSYTDSQETQY
>.|TRBJ2-3|TRBV6-2/TRBV6-3
ASSWGRGTDTQY
>.|TRBJ1-1|TRBV7-9
ASSLVASEAF
>.|TRBJ2-5|TRBV15
ATSRATETQY
>.|TRBJ2-1|TRBV27
ASTRQGGGDEQF
>.|TRBJ2-7|TRBV28
ASRRTSGTYEQY
>.|TRBJ1-2|TRBV27
ASSSKSYSRYGYT
>once|TRBJ2-2|TRBV24-1
ATYSTSDTGELF
>few|TRBJ2-2|TRBV5-1
ASSLDPTGGGNTGELF
>.|TRBJ2-2|TRBV7-3
ASSPSGTLNTGELF
>once|TRBJ2-1|TRBV9
ASSPTGTSGYNEQF
>.|TRBJ2-7|TRBV3-1/TRBV3-2
ASSHQGHLSYEQY
>few|TRBJ2-4|TRBV6-4
AAWGREGTLNDIQY
>.|TRBJ2-1|TRBV10-3
AISHLRTSGISNEQF
>.|TRBJ2-7|TRBV4-3
ASSPDSGLFVEQY
>.|TRBJ2-5|TRBV6-5
ASSYLAGGGQETQY
>.|TRBJ1-1|TRBV12-3/TRBV12-4
ASSPTSRRAAF
>.|TRBJ2-1|TRBV6-5
ASSPHSGAYNEQF
>.|TRBJ1-2|TRBV6-5
ASSFSYRGRFYGYT
>.|TRBJ2-7|TRBV6-2/TRBV6-3
ASSYPPSPSIAYEQY
>.|TRBJ2-7|TRBV7-9
AGMTTGAYEQY
>.|TRBJ1-1|TRBV7-9
VWGQDVDEAF
>.|TRBJ2-4|TRBV11-1
ASSLAGVSIQY
>.|TRBJ2-7|TRBV9
ASSYSGEWSYEQY
>.|TRBJ2-1|TRBV20-1
SAVNEQF
>.|TRBJ2-7|TRBV14
ASSQTGTSYEQY